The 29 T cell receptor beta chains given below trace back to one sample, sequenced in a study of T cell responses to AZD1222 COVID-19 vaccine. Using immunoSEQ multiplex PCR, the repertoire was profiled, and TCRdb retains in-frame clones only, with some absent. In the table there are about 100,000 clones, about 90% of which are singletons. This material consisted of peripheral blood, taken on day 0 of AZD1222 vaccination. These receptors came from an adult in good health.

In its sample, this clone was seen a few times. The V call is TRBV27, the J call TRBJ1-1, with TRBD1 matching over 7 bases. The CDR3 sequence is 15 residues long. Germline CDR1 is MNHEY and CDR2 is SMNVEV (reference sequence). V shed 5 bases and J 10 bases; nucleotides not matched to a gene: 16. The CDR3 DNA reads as TGTGCCAGCAGTCCCTATCCCGGGACAGCAATGGGAGCTTTCTTT. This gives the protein CASSPYPGTAMGAFF.

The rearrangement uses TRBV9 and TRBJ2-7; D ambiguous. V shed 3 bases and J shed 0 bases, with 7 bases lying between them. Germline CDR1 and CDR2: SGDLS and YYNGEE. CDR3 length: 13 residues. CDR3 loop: CASSGASSYEQYF. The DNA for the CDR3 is TGTGCCAGCAGCGGGGCGAGCTCCTACGAGCAGTACTTC.

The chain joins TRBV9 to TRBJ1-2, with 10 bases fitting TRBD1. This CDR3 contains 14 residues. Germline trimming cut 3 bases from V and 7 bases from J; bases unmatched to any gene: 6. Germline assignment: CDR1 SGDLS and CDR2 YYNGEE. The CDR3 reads CASSGPGTGVGYTF. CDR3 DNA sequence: TGTGCCAGCAGCGGACCCGGGACAGGGGTTGGCTACACCTTC.

In nucleotides, the CDR3 is TGTGCCAGCAGCGTAGTAGGGACAGCCTACCTCAATGAGCAGTTCTTC. Protein: CASSVVGTAYLNEQFF. This sequence joins TRBV9 and TRBJ2-1; 7 bases align to TRBD1. Trimming cost V 0 bases and J 6 bases; bases outside gene matches: 9. The CDR3 sequence is 16 residues long. Germline loops: CDR1 SGDLS, CDR2 YYNGEE.

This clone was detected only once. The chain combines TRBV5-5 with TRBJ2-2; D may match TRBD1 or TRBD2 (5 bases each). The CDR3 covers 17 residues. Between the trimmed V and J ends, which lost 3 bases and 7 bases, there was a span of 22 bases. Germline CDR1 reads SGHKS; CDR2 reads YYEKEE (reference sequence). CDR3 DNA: TGTGCCAGCAGCTCTAGTACAGGAGGCCGTAATATCGGGGAGCTGTTTTTT. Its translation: CASSSSTGGRNIGELFF.

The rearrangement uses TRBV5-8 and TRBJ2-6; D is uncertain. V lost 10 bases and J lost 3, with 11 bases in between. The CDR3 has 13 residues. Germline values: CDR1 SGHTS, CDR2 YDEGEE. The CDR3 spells CAPSSRGANVLTF. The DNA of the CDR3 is TGTGCCCCTTCCAGCCGTGGGGCCAACGTCCTGACTTTC.

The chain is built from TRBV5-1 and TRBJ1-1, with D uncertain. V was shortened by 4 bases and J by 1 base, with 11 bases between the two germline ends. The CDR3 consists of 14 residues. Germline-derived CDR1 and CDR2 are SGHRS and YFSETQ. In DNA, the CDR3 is TGCGCCAGCAGCGACGGATACCCGAACACTGAAGCTTTCTTT. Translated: CASSDGYPNTEAFF. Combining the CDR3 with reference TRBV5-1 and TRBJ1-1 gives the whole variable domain KAGVTQTPRYLIKTRGQQVTLSCSPISGHRSVSWYQQTPGQGLQFLFEYFSETQRNKGNFPGRFSGRQFSNSRSEMNVSTLELGDSALYLCASSDGYPNTEAFFGQGTRLTVV.

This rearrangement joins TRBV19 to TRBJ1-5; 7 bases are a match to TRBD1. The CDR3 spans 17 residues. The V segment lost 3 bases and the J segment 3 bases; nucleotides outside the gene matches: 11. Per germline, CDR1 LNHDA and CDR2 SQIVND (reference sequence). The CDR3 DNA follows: TGTGCCAGTAGTATCGGCTACAGGGGTCGGCTCAATCAGCCCCAGCATTTT. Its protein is CASSIGYRGRLNQPQHF.

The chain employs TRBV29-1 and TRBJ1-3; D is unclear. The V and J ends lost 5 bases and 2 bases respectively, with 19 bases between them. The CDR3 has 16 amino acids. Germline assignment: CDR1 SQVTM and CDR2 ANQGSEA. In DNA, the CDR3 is TGCAGCGTTACGGTCAACCCGAATGGCCCTGGAAACACCATATATTTT. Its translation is CSVTVNPNGPGNTIYF.

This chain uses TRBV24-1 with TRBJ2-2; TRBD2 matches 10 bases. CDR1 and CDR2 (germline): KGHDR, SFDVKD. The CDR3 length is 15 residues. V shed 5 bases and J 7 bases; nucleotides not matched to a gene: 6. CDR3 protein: CATSVASGRSGELFF. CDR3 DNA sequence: TGTGCCACCAGTGTTGCTAGCGGGAGAAGCGGGGAGCTGTTTTTT.

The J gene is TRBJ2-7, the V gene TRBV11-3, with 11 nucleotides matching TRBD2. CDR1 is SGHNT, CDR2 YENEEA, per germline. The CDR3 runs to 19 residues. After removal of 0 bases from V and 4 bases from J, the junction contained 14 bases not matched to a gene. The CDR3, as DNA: TGTGCCAGCAGCTTAGAGGGGAATACTAGCGGGGGACCGGGGTACGAGCAGTACTTC. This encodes CASSLEGNTSGGPGYEQYF.

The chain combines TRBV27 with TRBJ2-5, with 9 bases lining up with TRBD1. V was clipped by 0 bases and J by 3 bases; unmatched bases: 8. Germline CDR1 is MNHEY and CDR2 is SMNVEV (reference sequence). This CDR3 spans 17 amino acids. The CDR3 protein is CASSLSIGGTGKETQYF. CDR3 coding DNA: TGTGCCAGCAGTTTATCGATTGGGGGGACAGGGAAAGAGACCCAGTACTTC.

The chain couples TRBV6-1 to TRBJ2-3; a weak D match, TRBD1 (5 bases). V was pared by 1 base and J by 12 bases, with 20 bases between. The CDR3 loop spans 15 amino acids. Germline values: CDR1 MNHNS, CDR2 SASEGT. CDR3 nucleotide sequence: TGTGCCAGCAGTGAAGGGTCTCTCCGCAAGGGGTCTCAGTATTTT. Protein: CASSEGSLRKGSQYF.

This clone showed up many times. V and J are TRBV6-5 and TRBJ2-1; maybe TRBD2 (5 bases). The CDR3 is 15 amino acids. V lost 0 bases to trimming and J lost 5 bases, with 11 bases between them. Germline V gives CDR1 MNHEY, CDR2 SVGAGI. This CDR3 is CASSYSRTYNNEQFF. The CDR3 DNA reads TGTGCCAGCAGTTACTCCCGGACTTACAACAATGAGCAGTTCTTC.

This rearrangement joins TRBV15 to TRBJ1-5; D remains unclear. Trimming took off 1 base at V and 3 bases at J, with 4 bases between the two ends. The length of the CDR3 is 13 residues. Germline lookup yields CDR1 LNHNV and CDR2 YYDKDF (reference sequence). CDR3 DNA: TGTGCCACCAGCAGAGTAATCAATCAGCCCCAGCATTTT. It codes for CATSRVINQPQHF.

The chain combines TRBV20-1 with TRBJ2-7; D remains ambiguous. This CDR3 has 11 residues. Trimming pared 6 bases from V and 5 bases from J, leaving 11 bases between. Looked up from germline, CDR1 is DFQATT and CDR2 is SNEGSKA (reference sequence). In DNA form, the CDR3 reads TGCAGTGCCCCCTCTGGCCACGAGCAGTACTTC. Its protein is CSAPSGHEQYF.

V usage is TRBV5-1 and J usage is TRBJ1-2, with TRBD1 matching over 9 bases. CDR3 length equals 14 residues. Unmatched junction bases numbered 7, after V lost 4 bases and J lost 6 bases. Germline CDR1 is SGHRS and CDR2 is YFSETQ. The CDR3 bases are TGCGCCAGCAGCCCGGGACAGGGCCGAGATGGCTACACCTTC. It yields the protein CASSPGQGRDGYTF.

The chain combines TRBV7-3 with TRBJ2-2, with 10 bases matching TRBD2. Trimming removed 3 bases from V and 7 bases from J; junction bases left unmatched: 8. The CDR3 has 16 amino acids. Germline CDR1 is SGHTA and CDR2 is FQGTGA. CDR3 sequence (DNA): TGTGCCAGCAGCTTCACCGGGACTAGCGAGAACGGGGAGCTGTTTTTT. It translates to CASSFTGTSENGELFF.

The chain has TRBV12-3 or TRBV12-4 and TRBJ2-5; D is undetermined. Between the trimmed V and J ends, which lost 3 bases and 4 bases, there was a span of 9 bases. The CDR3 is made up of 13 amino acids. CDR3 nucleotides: TGTGCCAGCAGTTTTCGGCGAGGAGAGACCCAGTACTTC. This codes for CASSFRRGETQYF.

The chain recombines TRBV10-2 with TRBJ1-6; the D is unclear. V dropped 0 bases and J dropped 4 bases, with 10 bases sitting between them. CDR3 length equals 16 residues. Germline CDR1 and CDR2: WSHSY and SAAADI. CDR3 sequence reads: CASSESEGEYNSPLHF. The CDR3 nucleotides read TGCGCCAGCAGTGAGTCGGAGGGAGAATATAATTCACCCCTCCACTTT.

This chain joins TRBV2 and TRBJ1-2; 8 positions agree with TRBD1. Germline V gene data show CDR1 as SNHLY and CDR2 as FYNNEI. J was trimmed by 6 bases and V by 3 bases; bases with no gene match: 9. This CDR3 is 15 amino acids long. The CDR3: CASSDILQGAHGYTF. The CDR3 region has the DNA TGTGCCAGCAGTGATATACTTCAGGGGGCTCATGGCTACACCTTC.

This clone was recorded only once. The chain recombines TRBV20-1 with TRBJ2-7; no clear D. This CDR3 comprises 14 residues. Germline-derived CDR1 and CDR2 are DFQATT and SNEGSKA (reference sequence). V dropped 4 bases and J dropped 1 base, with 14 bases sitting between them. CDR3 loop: CSANDADSSYEQYF. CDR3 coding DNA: TGCAGTGCTAATGACGCGGATTCTTCCTACGAGCAGTACTTC.

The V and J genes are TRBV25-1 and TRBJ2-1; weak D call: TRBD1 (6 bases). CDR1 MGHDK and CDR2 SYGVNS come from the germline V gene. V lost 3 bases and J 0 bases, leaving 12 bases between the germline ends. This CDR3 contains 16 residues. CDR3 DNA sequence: TGTGCCAGCAGTGATCCGGGACAAAGCTCCTACAATGAGCAGTTCTTC. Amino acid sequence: CASSDPGQSSYNEQFF.

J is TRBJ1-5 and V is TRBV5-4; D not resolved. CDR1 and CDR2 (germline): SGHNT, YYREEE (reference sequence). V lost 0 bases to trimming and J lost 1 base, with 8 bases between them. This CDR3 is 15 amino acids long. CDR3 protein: CASSLDKNSNQPQHF. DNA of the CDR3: TGTGCCAGCAGCTTGGACAAGAACAGCAATCAGCCCCAGCATTTT.

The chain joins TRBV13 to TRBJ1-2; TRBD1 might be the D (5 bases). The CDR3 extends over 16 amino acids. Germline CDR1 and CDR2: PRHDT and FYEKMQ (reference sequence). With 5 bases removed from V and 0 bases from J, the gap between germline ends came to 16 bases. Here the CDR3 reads CASSPLLGEANYGYTF. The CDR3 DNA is TGTGCCAGCAGCCCCCTATTGGGGGAAGCTAACTATGGCTACACCTTC. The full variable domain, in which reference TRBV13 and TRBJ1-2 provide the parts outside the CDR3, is AAGVIQSPRHLIKEKRETATLKCYPIPRHDTVYWYQQGPGQDPQFLISFYEKMQSDKGSIPDRFSAQQFSDYHSELNMSSLELGDSALYFCASSPLLGEANYGYTFGSGTRLTVV.

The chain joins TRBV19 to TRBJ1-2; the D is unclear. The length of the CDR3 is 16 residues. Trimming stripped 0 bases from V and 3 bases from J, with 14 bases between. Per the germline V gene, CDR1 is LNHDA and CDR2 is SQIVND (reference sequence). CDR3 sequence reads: CASSIDLPGSYYGYTF. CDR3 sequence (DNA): TGTGCCAGTAGTATAGATCTTCCGGGTTCGTACTATGGCTACACCTTC.

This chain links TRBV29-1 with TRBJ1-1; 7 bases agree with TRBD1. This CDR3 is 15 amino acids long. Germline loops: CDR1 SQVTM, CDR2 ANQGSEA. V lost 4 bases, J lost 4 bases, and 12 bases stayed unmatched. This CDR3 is CSVVILDRVVTEAFF. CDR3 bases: TGCAGCGTTGTAATACTTGACAGGGTTGTCACTGAAGCTTTCTTT.

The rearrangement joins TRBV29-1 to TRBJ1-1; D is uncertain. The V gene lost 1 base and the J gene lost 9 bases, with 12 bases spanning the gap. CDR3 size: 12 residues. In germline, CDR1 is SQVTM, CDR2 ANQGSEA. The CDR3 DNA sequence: TGCAGCGTTGAAGCAGGCGCGGGAAAAGCTTTCTTT. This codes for CSVEAGAGKAFF.

CDR3 in DNA: TGTGCTAGTGGTGACAGGGCGGATACGCAGTATTTT. Protein sequence: CASGDRADTQYF. This chain uses TRBV12-5 with TRBJ2-3, with 7 bases that match TRBD1. The CDR3 sequence is 12 residues long. Germline V gene sequence: CDR1 LGHNT, CDR2 FRNRAP. The V segment lost 5 bases and the J segment 6 bases; nucleotides outside the gene matches: 2.